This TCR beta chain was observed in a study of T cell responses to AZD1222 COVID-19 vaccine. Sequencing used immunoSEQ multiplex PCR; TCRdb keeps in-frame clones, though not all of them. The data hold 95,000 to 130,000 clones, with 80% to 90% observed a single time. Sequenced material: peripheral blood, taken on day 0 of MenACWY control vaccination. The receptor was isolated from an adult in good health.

CDR3 nucleotides: TGCGCCAGCAGCCTCGGAGTTAATCAGCCCCAGCATTTT. Its translation is CASSLGVNQPQHF. V gene TRBV4-1 combines with J gene TRBJ1-5; D unresolved. V lost 4 bases and J 4 bases, leaving 8 bases between the germline ends. Germline V lookup: CDR1 MGHRA, CDR2 YSYEKL. The CDR3 has 13 amino acids.